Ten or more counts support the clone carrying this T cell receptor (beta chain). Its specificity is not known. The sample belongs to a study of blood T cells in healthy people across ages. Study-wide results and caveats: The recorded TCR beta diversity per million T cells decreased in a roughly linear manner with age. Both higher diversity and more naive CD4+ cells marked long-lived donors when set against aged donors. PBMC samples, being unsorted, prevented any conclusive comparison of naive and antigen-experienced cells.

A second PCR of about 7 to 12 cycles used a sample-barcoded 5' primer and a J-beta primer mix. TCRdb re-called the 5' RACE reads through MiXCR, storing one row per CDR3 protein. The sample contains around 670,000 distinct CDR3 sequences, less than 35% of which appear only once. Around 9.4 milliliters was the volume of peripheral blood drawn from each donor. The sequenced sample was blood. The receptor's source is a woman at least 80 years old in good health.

CDR3 sequence: CASSLDGRVRETQYF. Written as DNA, the CDR3 is TGTGCCAGCAGCTTAGATGGCAGGGTACGGGAGACCCAGTACTTC. V and J are TRBV7-2 and TRBJ2-5; D might be TRBD1 (5 bases). CDR3 length: 15 residues. Germline loops: CDR1 SGHTA, CDR2 FQGNSA. The V end lost 1 base, the J end lost 5 bases, and 14 bases lay between the germline ends.